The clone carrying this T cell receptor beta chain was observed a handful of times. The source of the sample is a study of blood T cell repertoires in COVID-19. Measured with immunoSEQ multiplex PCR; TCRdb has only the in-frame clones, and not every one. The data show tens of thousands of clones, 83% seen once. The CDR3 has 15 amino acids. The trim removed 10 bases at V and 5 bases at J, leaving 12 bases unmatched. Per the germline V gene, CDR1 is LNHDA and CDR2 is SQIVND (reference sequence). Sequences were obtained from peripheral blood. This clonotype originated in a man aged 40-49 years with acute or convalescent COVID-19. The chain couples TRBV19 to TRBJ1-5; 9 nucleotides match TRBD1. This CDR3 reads CATMMVTGGDQPQHF. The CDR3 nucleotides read TGTGCCACCATGATGGTTACAGGGGGCGATCAGCCCCAGCATTTT.